This TCR beta chain was captured by sequencing in a study of technical replicates of blood from a handful of donors. The CDR3 covers 13 residues. V gave up 4 bases and J gave up 0 bases, with 8 bases separating them. The germline gives CDR1 SGDLS, CDR2 YYNGEE. Some clones are missing from TCRdb's copy, which holds only in-frame ones; the method was immunoSEQ multiplex PCR. The repertoire holds roughly 62,000 clones, with about 94% as singletons. The source of this sequence is a human donor in good health. Some clones in this sample may be carry-over from other donors' samples. The gene calls are TRBV9 and TRBJ2-7; D is unresolved. Sequenced: PBMCs. The CDR3 protein is CASSPVSSYEQYF. DNA for the CDR3: TGTGCCAGCAGCCCAGTGTCCTCCTACGAGCAGTACTTC.